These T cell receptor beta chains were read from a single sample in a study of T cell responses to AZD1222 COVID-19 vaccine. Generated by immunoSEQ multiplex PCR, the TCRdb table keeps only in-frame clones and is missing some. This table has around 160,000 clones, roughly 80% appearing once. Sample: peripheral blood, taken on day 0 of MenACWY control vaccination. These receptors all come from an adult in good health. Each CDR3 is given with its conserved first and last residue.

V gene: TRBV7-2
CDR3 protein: CASSFPSGGGTQYF

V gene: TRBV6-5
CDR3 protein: CASSRDRGRKQPQHF

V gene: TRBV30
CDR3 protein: CAWSVPGGHSGNTIYF

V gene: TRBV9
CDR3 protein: CASSVGPVGERLFF

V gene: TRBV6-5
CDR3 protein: CASSWTGIREPQHF

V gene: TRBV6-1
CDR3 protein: CASSEWFTENEKLFF

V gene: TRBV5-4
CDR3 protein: CASSPQGAGGANVLTF

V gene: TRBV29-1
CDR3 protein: CSVKNSNQPQHF

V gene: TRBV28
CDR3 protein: CASSLHSMNTEAFF

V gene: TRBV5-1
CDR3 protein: CASSLQGAPYEQYF

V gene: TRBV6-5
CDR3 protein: CASSSSMNTEAFF

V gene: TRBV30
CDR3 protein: CAWSLGKRYDQPQHF

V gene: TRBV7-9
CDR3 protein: CASSNQHDNQPQHF

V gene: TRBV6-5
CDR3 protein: CASSFNRGNTEAFF

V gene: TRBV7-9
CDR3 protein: CASSLEASYGYTF

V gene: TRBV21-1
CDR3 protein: CASSPDRGYNSPLHF

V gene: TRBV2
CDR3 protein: CASTGTGGVSDQYF

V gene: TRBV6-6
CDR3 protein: CASSTRAFGNTIYF

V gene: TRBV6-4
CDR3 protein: CASSDRGGNRVSYEQYF

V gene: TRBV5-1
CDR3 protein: CASSLRQAGTVTEAFF

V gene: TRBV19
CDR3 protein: CASRPGDQPQHF

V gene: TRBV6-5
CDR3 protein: CASSYTRQGPTEAFF

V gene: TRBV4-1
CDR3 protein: CASSPSGPDTQYF

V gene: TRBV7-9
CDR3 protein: CASSLGVYEQYF

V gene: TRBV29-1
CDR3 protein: CSVEDPGEAFF

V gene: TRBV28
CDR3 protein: CASSSSRGYYGYTF

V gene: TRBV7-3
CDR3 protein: CASSLAGWQGSNEQFF

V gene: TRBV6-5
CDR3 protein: CASSSDRAHGYTF